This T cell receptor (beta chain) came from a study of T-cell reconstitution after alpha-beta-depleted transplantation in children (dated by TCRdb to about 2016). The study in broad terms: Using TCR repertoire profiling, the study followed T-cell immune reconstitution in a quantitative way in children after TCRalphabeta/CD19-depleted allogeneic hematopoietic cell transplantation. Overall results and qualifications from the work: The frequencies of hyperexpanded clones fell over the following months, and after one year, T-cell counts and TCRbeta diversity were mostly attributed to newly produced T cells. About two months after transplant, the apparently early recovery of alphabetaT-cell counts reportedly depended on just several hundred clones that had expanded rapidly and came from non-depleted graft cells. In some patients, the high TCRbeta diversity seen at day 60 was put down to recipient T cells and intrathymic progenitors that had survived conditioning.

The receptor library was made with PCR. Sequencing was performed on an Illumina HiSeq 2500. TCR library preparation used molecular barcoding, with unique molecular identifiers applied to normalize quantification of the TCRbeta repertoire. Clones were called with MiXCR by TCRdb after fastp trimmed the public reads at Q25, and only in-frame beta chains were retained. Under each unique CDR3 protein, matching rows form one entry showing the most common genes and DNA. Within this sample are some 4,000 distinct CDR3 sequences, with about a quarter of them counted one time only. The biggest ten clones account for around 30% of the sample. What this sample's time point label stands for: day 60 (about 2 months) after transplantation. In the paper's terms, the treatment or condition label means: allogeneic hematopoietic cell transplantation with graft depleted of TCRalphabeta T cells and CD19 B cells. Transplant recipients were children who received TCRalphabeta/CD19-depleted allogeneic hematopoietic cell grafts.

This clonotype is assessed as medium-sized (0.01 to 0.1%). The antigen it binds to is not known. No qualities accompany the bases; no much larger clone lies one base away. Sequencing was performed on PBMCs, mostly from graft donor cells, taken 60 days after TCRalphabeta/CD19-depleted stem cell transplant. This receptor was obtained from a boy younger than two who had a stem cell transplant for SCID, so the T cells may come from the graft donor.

The DNA sequence is TGTGCCAGCAGTTCCTCGGACGTTTATAGCAATCAGCCCCAGCATTTT. Its product reads: CASSSSDVYSNQPQHF. The rearranged segments are TRBV6-5 and TRBJ1-5; the D gene remains uncertain. The CDR3 has 16 amino acids, counting the end cysteine and phenylalanine. Only CDR3 DNA is held: 48 bases, read in frame from base 1. The V end loses 4 bases and the J end loses 0 bases, and a stretch of 13 bases separates them. CDR1 and CDR2 are read off the germline V gene as MNHEY and SVGAGI.